These 11 T cell receptor beta chains were sequenced from one sample in a study of blood T cell repertoires in COVID-19. Clones were sequenced by immunoSEQ multiplex PCR, and TCRdb holds only the in-frame ones, with some missing. Among 150,000 to 200,000 clones, roughly 76% were seen once, and the ten largest hold roughly an eighth. The sample consisted of peripheral blood. All receptors come from a woman older than 75 with COVID-19, enrolled during active disease.

The chain couples TRBV6-5 to TRBJ1-2; perhaps TRBD1 as D (5 bases). From germline, CDR1 is MNHEY and CDR2 SVGAGI. The CDR3 consists of 12 residues. Trimming pared 8 bases from V and 6 bases from J, leaving 13 bases between. CDR3 nucleotides: TGTGCCAGCTGGGGGGGTGTGGATGGCTACACCTTC. Protein: CASWGGVDGYTF.

The rearrangement joins TRBV19 to TRBJ1-2; 9 bases agree with TRBD1. The germline CDR1 and CDR2 sequences are LNHDA and SQIVND (reference sequence). V was pared by 4 bases and J by 1 base, with 10 bases of the junction left unmatched. The CDR3 is 17 residues long. This CDR3 reads CASSTYRGQGFNYGYTF. For the CDR3, the DNA is TGTGCCAGTAGTACCTACAGGGGGCAAGGTTTTAACTATGGCTACACCTTC.

J is TRBJ2-7 and V is TRBV2, with a tentative D call TRBD2 (6 bases). V lost 3 bases and J 3 bases, leaving 15 bases between the germline ends. The germline V gene has CDR1 SNHLY and CDR2 FYNNEI. This CDR3 is 15 amino acids long. The CDR3 nucleotides read TGTGCCAGCAGTGAGAGTCTGCGGGGTTTCTACGAGCAGTACTTC. Translating gives CASSESLRGFYEQYF.

This clone occurred a few times. This sequence joins TRBV30 and TRBJ1-5; D not certain. Germline V gene sequence: CDR1 GTSNPN, CDR2 SVGIG (reference sequence). There are 11 residues in the CDR3. V was pared by 7 bases and J by 8 bases, with 12 bases between. The CDR3 nucleotides read TGTGCCTACTTCAACGGGAAGCCCCAGCATTTT. Translation gives CAYFNGKPQHF.

This chain joins TRBV7-2 and TRBJ1-6; 7 nucleotides align to TRBD1. Trimming at V came to 5 bases and at J to 4 bases, leaving 8 bases not matched to a gene. There are 16 residues in the CDR3. Per germline, CDR1 SGHTA and CDR2 FQGNSA. The CDR3 loop reads CASSPGQDLYNSPLHF. DNA of the CDR3: TGTGCCAGCAGCCCCGGACAGGACCTTTATAATTCACCCCTCCACTTT.

The chain is built from TRBV5-1 and TRBJ2-7, with a possible D match to TRBD2 (6 bases). V was shortened by 1 base and J by 2 bases, with 7 bases between the two germline ends. Germline assignment: CDR1 SGHRS and CDR2 YFSETQ. The CDR3 totals 13 residues. The chain's CDR3 is CASSLWGAYEQYF. The CDR3 nucleotides are TGCGCCAGCAGCTTGTGGGGGGCCTACGAGCAGTACTTC.

The chain carries TRBV4-1 and TRBJ2-3, with 11 bases lining up with TRBD2. The germline gives CDR1 MGHRA, CDR2 YSYEKL. J gave up 6 bases and V 4 bases, and 12 bases lay outside the gene matches. The CDR3 covers 17 residues. The CDR3 DNA is TGCGCCAGCAGCCCCCCCGGACTAGCGGGCCCGAGGGATACGCAGTATTTT. Residues: CASSPPGLAGPRDTQYF.

This chain connects TRBV19 to TRBJ1-1; TRBD1 matches 11 bases. The trim removed 3 bases at V and 10 bases at J, leaving 4 bases unmatched. Germline-derived CDR1 and CDR2 are LNHDA and SQIVND (reference sequence). The CDR3 length is 13 residues. The chain's CDR3 is CASSMGQGGIAFF. The CDR3 DNA reads as TGTGCCAGTAGTATGGGACAGGGGGGTATAGCTTTCTTT.

The table lists this clone with a few counts. The chain has TRBV20-1 and TRBJ2-2; weak D call: TRBD2 (5 bases). The germline V and J ends were trimmed by 3 bases and 5 bases, with 10 bases remaining between them. The germline gives CDR1 DFQATT, CDR2 SNEGSKA (reference sequence). The CDR3 runs to 13 residues. CDR3 in amino acids: CSASLRVTGELFF. The CDR3 DNA reads as TGCAGTGCTAGTCTGAGGGTTACCGGGGAGCTGTTTTTT.

This clone was detected ten times or more. The chain links TRBV2 to TRBJ1-6; TRBD1 might be the D (6 bases). Germline lookup yields CDR1 SNHLY and CDR2 FYNNEI. The CDR3 has 13 residues. Trimming pared 6 bases from V and 7 bases from J, leaving 10 bases between. Written as DNA, the CDR3 is TGTGCCAGCAGAGGACAGTTGAATTCACCCCTCCACTTT. It translates to CASRGQLNSPLHF. The entire variable domain, with the rest obtained from reference TRBV2 and TRBJ1-6, is as follows: EPEVTQTPSHQVTQMGQEVILRCVPISNHLYFYWYRQILGQKVEFLVSFYNNEISEKSEIFDDQFSVERPDGSNFTLKIRSTKLEDSAMYFCASRGQLNSPLHFGNGTRLTVT.

CDR3 residues: CASSLWGRAYNEQFF. Here the CDR3 DNA reads TGTGCCAGCAGTTTATGGGGGAGGGCCTACAATGAGCAGTTCTTC. The chain carries TRBV27 and TRBJ2-1, with TRBD2 matching over 7 bases. Germline CDR1 MNHEY, CDR2 SMNVEV (reference sequence). V shed 1 base, J shed 2 bases, and the junction held 2 bases outside the gene matches. This CDR3 has 15 residues.